Below are 17 T cell receptor beta chains sequenced from a single sample in a study of T cell clusters in autoimmune cytopenias. One tube held mixed TRB-A and TRB-B primer pools for touch-down PCR. Using the multiplex PCR reads, TCRdb records one entry per CDR3 protein without DNA. The sample holds around 7,400 distinct CDR3 sequences. Tens of thousands of genome equivalents of blood DNA were amplified for TRB. The sample consisted of peripheral blood. These receptors originate from a human donor with an autoimmune cytopenia or autoimmune hepatitis (not recorded which).

The chain carries TRBV5-6 and TRBJ2-1; TCRdb selects TRBD1, and the lack of DNA leaves this call unchecked. The CDR3 consists of 21 residues. CDR1 SGHDT and CDR2 YYEEEE come from the germline V gene. This CDR3 reads CASSYPPRASSFGYANNEQFF.

The CDR3 loop is CASSVTGVWGTEAFF. The V call is TRBV9, the J call TRBJ1-1; no DNA is available, so the TRBD1 call from TCRdb remains unchecked. Germline lookup yields CDR1 SGDLS and CDR2 YYNGEE. This CDR3 is built from 15 residues.

This rearrangement joins TRBV10-3 to TRBJ2-7; TCRdb's assignment of TRBD1 cannot be checked, as there is no DNA. CDR1 and CDR2 (germline): ENHRY, SYGVKD. This CDR3 spans 14 amino acids. CDR3 loop: CAISTGLSSYEQYF.

The V call is TRBV5-5, the J call TRBJ2-2; TCRdb picks TRBD1, but there is no DNA to check that call. The CDR3 totals 16 residues. The germline V gene encodes CDR1 SGHKS and CDR2 YYEKEE (reference sequence). The CDR3 loop reads CASRILGQGVTGVLFF.

The chain recombines TRBV11-2 with TRBJ2-2. Per germline, CDR1 SGHAT and CDR2 FQNNGV. This CDR3 spans 13 amino acids. The CDR3 region is CASSSLLTGELFF. The whole variable domain, filled in from reference TRBV11-2 and TRBJ2-2, reads EAGVAQSPRYKIIEKRQSVAFWCNPISGHATLYWYQQILGQGPKLLIQFQNNGVVDDSQLPKDRFSAERLKGVDSTLKIQPAKLEDSAVYLCASSSLLTGELFFGEGSRLTVL.

The chain carries TRBV4-1 and TRBJ2-1; the D gene TCRdb calls, TRBD2, cannot be checked with no DNA. This CDR3 has 16 amino acids. Germline V gene lookup returns CDR1 MGHRA and CDR2 YSYEKL. CDR3 amino acids: CASSPSASGNVDEQFF.

By frequency, this clonotype is medium-sized. The chain carries TRBV29-1 and TRBJ2-1; checking the TCRdb D call of TRBD1 is not possible without DNA. This CDR3 region has 16 residues. CDR1 is SQVTM, CDR2 ANQGSEA, per germline. CDR3 loop: CSADPYQGDGNNEQFF.

This clonotype is deemed medium-sized by its frequency. The V call is TRBV20-1, the J call TRBJ2-7; checking the TCRdb D call of TRBD1 is not possible without DNA. This CDR3 has 15 amino acids. The germline CDR1 and CDR2 sequences are DFQATT and SNEGSKA (reference sequence). The CDR3 spells CSARDQLTGTYEQYF.

This sequence joins TRBV20-1 and TRBJ1-2; TCRdb names TRBD1, which stays unverified in the absence of DNA. Germline V gene sequence: CDR1 DFQATT, CDR2 SNEGSKA (reference sequence). This CDR3 comprises 15 residues. The CDR3 region is CSASGTGVFDYGYTF.

This clonotype is deemed medium-sized by its frequency. This chain uses TRBV20-1 with TRBJ1-2; TCRdb names TRBD1, which stays unverified in the absence of DNA. Germline V gene sequence: CDR1 DFQATT, CDR2 SNEGSKA (reference sequence). The CDR3 covers 13 residues. CDR3 sequence reads: CSARDRGSYGYTF.

This clonotype registers medium-sized by frequency. This rearrangement joins TRBV19 to TRBJ2-7; TCRdb gives TRBD1 as the D gene, but with no DNA this cannot be confirmed. This CDR3 is built from 14 residues. Germline V gives CDR1 LNHDA, CDR2 SQIVND (reference sequence). The CDR3: CASSLTTVSYEQYF.

V usage is TRBV4-1 and J usage is TRBJ1-1; with no DNA, the TCRdb D assignment of TRBD1 cannot be verified. Looked up from germline, CDR1 is MGHRA and CDR2 is YSYEKL. The CDR3 has 14 residues. CDR3: CASSQVRGNTEAFF.

The CDR3 reads CASSESTGLGTDTQYF. The V call is TRBV10-1, the J call TRBJ2-3; with no DNA, the TCRdb D assignment of TRBD2 cannot be verified. CDR3 length: 16 residues. The germline CDR1 and CDR2 sequences are WNHNN and SYGVQD (reference sequence).

This clonotype is deemed medium-sized by its frequency. V and J are TRBV19 and TRBJ1-5; TCRdb's assignment of TRBD1 cannot be checked, as there is no DNA. The germline CDR1 and CDR2 sequences are LNHDA and SQIVND (reference sequence). This CDR3 contains 15 residues. The CDR3: CASSIQDSWAQPQHF. Complete variable domain (other parts from reference TRBV19 and TRBJ1-5): DGGITQSPKYLFRKEGQNVTLSCEQNLNHDAMYWYRQDPGQGLRLIYYSQIVNDFQKGDIAEGYSVSREKKESFPLTVTSAQKNPTAFYLCASSIQDSWAQPQHFGDGTRLSIL.

Judged by frequency, this clonotype is medium-sized. The chain is built from TRBV6-5 and TRBJ1-4. Germline loops: CDR1 MNHEY, CDR2 SVGAGI. The CDR3 length is 14 residues. Here the CDR3 reads CASRLNSPNEKLFF.

This chain uses TRBV20-1 with TRBJ2-7; TCRdb proposes TRBD1, but this gene call is untestable without DNA. Looked up from germline, CDR1 is DFQATT and CDR2 is SNEGSKA (reference sequence). The CDR3 is 14 residues long. The CDR3 protein is CSARSTGGVYEQYF.

This clonotype ranks as medium-sized in terms of frequency. The chain is built from TRBV7-2 and TRBJ2-1. CDR1 SGHTA and CDR2 FQGNSA come from the germline V gene. This CDR3 has 15 residues. The chain's CDR3 is CASSLSGNSYNEQFF.